This TCR beta chain was identified in a study of CD8+ T cells in alopecia areata. CDR1 SQVTM and CDR2 ANQGSEA come from the germline V gene. After removal of 8 bases from V and 10 bases from J, the junction contained 16 bases not matched to a gene. The CDR3 runs 13 residues. In the case of this clone: Its antigen is not identified.

As the sequencing template, cDNA was produced by extracting RNA and reverse transcribing it. The data were produced by immunoSEQ multiplex PCR, yet TCRdb's version contains in-frame clones alone and is incomplete. The sample has approximately 42,000 clones, 50% to 70% seen once. Treatment noted: oral pan-JAK inhibitor, 5-10 mg twice daily. Collected material from alopecia areata patients comprised lesional scalp punch biopsies and peripheral blood. General study findings and limits: It was observed that many expanded lesional clones persisted in scalp and blood during tofacitinib.

The sequence derives from a human donor with alopecia areata. The chain has TRBV29-1 and TRBJ1-1, with 7 bases fitting TRBD1. The material sequenced was CD8+ T cells sorted from blood, taken at week 4, from a patient treated with tofacitinib. CDR3 region: CSIPDRTNLGAFF. The CDR3 DNA reads as TGCAGCATCCCGGACAGGACTAACCTGGGAGCTTTCTTT.